This TCR beta chain appears in the sequencing data of a study of neurological immune-mediated disorders. TCRdb re-derived calls from the 5' RACE reads in MiXCR, one entry per CDR3 protein. The data contain roughly 18,000 distinct CDR3 sequences, around 28% of them seen just once; the ten biggest clones take up 33%. The length of the CDR3 is 13 residues. Trimming at V came to 7 bases and at J to 4 bases, leaving 6 bases not matched to a gene. Looked up from germline, CDR1 is SQVTM and CDR2 is ANQGSEA. The sequencing input was PBMCs. V and J are TRBV29-1 and TRBJ2-2; TRBD1 agrees at 7 bases. This sequence was found in a man aged 45-60 years with HTLV-1-associated myelopathy (HAM/TSP). The CDR3 DNA follows: TGCAGCGCTAACAGGGGAAGCACCGGGGAGCTGTTTTTT. Translation gives CSANRGSTGELFF.